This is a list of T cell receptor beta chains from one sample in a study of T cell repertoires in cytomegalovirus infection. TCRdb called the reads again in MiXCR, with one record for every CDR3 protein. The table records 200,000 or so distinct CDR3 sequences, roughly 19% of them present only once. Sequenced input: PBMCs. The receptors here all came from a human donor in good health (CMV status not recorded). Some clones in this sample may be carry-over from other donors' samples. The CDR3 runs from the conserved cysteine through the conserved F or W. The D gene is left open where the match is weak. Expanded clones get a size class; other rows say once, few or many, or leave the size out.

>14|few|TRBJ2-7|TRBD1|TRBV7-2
CASSVQGLSYEQYF
TGTGCCAGCAGCGTACAGGGGCTCTCCTACGAGCAGTACTTC
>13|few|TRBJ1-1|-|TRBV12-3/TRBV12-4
CASSLDSPTEAFF
TGTGCCAGCAGTCTGGACAGCCCCACTGAAGCTTTCTTT
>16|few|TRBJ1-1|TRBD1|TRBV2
CASSERGQGLNTEAFF
TGTGCCAGCAGTGAGCGAGGACAGGGCTTAAACACTGAAGCTTTCTTT
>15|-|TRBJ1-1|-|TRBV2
CASSEEGTGLSEAFF
TGTGCCAGCAGTGAAGAGGGGACGGGTTTGTCTGAAGCTTTCTTT
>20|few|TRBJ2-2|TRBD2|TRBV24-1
CATSDPGTSGISSNTGELFF
TGTGCCACCAGTGATCCTGGGACTAGCGGGATTTCCTCGAACACCGGGGAGCTGTTTTTT
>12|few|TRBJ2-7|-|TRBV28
CASSFQNYEQYF
TGTGCCAGCAGTTTCCAGAACTACGAGCAGTACTTC
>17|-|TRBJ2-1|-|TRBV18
CASSPDAWGASYNEQFF
TGTGCCAGCTCACCAGACGCATGGGGGGCTTCTTACAATGAGCAGTTCTTC
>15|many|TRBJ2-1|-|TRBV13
CASSLGDRVYNEQFF
TGTGCCAGCAGCTTAGGCGACAGAGTCTACAATGAGCAGTTCTTC
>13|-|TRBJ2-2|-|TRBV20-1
CSARGDPTGELFF
TGCAGTGCTAGGGGGGACCCCACCGGGGAGCTGTTTTTT
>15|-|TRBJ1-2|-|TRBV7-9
CASSLEKTGLYGYTF
TGTGCCAGCAGCTTGGAAAAGACAGGACTCTATGGCTACACCTTC
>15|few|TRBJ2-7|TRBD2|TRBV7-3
CASSLEASGVLEQYF
TGTGCCAGCAGCTTAGAGGCTAGCGGGGTGCTCGAGCAGTACTTC
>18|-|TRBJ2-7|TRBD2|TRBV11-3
CASSFSAGGPQGGYEQYF
TGTGCCAGCAGCTTTTCAGCGGGAGGGCCTCAAGGGGGCTACGAGCAGTACTTC
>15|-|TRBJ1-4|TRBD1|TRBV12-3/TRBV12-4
CASSPRSGGNEKLFF
TGTGCCAGCAGTCCCCGGTCAGGGGGTAATGAAAAACTGTTTTTT
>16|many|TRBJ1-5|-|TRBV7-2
CASSLYWGDSNQPQHF
TGTGCCAGCAGCTTATATTGGGGCGATAGCAATCAGCCCCAGCATTTT
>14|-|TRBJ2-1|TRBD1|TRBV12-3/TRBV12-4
CASSQGVSWNEQFF
TGTGCCAGCAGTCAGGGGGTATCGTGGAATGAGCAGTTCTTC
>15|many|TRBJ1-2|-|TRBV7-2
CASSPLGAANYGYTF
TGTGCCAGCAGCCCGCTAGGGGCCGCAAACTATGGCTACACCTTC
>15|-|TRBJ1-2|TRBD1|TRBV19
CASSNRDRDNYGYTF
TGTGCCAGTAGTAACCGGGACAGGGATAACTATGGCTACACCTTC
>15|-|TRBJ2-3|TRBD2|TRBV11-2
CASSLDPAGGDTQYF
TGTGCCAGCAGCTTAGATCCCGCGGGAGGGGATACGCAGTATTTT
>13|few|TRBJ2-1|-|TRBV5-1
CASGGGAWGEQFF
TGCGCCAGCGGAGGGGGGGCCTGGGGTGAGCAGTTCTTC
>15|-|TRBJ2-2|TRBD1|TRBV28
CASSLWTGGHGELFF
TGTGCCAGCAGTTTATGGACAGGGGGCCACGGGGAGCTGTTTTTT
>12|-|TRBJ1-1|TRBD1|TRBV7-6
CASSRGGGLAFF
TGTGCCAGCAGCCGCGGAGGGGGCTTGGCTTTCTTT
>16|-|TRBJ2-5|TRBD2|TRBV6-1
CASSPSAGGRWETQYF
TGTGCCAGCAGTCCCTCTGCGGGGGGTCGTTGGGAGACCCAGTACTTC
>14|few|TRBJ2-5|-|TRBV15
CATSRRDGRETQYF
TGTGCCACCAGCAGACGGGATGGCCGGGAGACCCAGTACTTC
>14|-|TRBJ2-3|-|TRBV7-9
CASSLDSEADTQYF
TGTGCCAGCAGCTTAGACTCCGAGGCAGATACGCAGTATTTT
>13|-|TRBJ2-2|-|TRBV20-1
CSAGGQGSGELFF
TGCAGTGCTGGTGGTCAGGGTTCCGGGGAGCTGTTTTTT
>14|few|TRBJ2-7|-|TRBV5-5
CASSPDGRVGEQYF
TGTGCCAGCAGTCCCGATGGGCGGGTCGGGGAGCAGTACTTC
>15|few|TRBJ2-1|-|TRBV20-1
CSAREFSDSYNEQFF
TGCAGTGCTAGAGAATTTAGCGACTCCTACAATGAGCAGTTCTTC
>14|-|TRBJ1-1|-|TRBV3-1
CASSLYRDTSEAFF
TGTGCCAGCAGCCTTTACCGGGACACTTCTGAAGCTTTCTTT
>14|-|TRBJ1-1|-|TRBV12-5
CASGLMVGGTEAFF
TGTGCTAGTGGTTTGATGGTTGGGGGCACTGAAGCTTTCTTT
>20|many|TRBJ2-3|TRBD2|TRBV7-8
CASSHRSATSGRALPDTQYF
TGTGCCAGCAGCCACCGCTCAGCGACTAGCGGGAGGGCCCTCCCAGATACGCAGTATTTT
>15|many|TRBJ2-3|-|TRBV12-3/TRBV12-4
CASTPGPGGRDTQYF
TGTGCCAGCACCCCCGGGCCGGGGGGCAGGGATACGCAGTATTTT
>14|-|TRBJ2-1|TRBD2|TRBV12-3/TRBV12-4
CASSFWAGGREQFF
TGTGCCAGCAGTTTTTGGGCGGGAGGGCGAGAGCAGTTCTTC
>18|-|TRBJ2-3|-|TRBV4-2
CASSPTETGGPFADTQYF
TGTGCCAGCAGCCCCACAGAGACTGGAGGGCCATTCGCAGATACGCAGTATTTT
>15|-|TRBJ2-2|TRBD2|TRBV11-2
CASSLEAGGGGELFF
TGTGCCAGCAGCTTAGAGGCGGGGGGTGGCGGGGAGCTGTTTTTT
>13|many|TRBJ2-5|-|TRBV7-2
CASRQGQQETQYF
TGTGCCAGCAGACAGGGACAACAAGAGACCCAGTACTTC
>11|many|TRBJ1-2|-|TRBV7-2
CASSVVDGYTF
TGTGCCAGCAGCGTGGTTGATGGCTACACCTTC
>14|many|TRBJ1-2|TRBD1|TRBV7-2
CASSLGQGARGYTF
TGTGCCAGCAGCTTAGGACAGGGGGCGCGGGGCTACACCTTC
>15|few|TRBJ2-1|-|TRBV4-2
CASNTITPGGNEQFF
TGTGCCAGCAACACAATAACCCCGGGTGGCAATGAGCAGTTCTTC
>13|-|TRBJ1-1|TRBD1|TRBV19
CASTTTGNTVAFF
TGTGCCAGTACCACGACAGGGAACACTGTAGCTTTCTTT
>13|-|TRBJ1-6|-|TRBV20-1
CSARGEGNSPLHF
TGCAGTGCTAGAGGGGAGGGGAATTCACCCCTCCACTTT
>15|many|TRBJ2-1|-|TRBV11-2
CASSFSRNSFNEQFF
TGTGCCAGCAGCTTCTCTAGAAATTCCTTCAATGAGCAGTTCTTC
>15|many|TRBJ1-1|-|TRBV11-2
CASSPGRGRGTEAFF
TGTGCCAGCAGCCCGGGCCGGGGGCGAGGCACTGAAGCTTTCTTT
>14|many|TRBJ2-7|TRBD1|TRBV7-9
CASSEGDRHEEQYF
TGTGCCAGCAGCGAAGGGGACAGGCATGAGGAGCAGTACTTC
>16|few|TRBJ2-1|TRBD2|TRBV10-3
CAISDYSGGSYNEQFF
TGTGCCATCAGTGACTATAGCGGGGGCTCCTACAATGAGCAGTTCTTC
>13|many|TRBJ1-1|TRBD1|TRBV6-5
CASSRGGNTEAFF
TGTGCCAGCAGCAGGGGGGGGAACACTGAAGCTTTCTTT
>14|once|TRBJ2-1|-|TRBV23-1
CASSQTGTYNEQFF
TGCGCCAGCAGTCAAACAGGGACCTACAATGAGCAGTTCTTC
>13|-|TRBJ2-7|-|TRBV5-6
CTSSPGGDHEQYF
TGTACCAGCAGCCCAGGGGGGGATCACGAGCAGTACTTC
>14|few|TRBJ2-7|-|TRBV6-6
CASSYSSVPGEQYF
TGTGCCAGCAGTTACTCGTCAGTGCCGGGCGAGCAGTACTTC
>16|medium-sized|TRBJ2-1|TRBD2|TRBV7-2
CASSLLAGGGGHEQFF
TGTGCCAGCAGCTTGCTAGCGGGAGGTGGTGGGCATGAGCAGTTCTTC
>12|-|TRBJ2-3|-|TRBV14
CASSVGPRTQYF
TGTGCCAGCAGCGTAGGACCTAGGACGCAGTATTTT
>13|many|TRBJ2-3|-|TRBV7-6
CASSLQGRDTQYF
TGTGCCAGCAGCTTGCAGGGAAGAGATACGCAGTATTTT
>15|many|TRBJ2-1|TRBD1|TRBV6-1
CASRPRTGGYNEQFF
TGTGCCAGCAGACCACGGACAGGGGGATACAATGAGCAGTTCTTC